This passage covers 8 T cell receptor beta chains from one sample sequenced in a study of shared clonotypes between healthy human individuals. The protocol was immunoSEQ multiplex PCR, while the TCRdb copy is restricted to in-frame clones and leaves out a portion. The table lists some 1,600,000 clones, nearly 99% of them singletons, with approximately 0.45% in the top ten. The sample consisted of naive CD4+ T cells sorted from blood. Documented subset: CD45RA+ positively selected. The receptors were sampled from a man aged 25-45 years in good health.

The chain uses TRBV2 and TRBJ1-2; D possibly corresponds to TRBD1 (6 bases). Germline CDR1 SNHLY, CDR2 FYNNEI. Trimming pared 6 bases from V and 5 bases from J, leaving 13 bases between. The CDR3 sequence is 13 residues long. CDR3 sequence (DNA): TGTGCCAGCAGGGGACAACCTACTTATGGCTACACCTTC. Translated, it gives CASRGQPTYGYTF.

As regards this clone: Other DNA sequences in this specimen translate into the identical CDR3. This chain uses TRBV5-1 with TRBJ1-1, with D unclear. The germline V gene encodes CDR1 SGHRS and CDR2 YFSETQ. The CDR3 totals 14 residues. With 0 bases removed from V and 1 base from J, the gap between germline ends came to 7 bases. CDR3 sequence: CASSLVAGNTEAFF. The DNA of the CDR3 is TGCGCCAGCAGCTTGGTTGCGGGGAACACTGAAGCTTTCTTT.

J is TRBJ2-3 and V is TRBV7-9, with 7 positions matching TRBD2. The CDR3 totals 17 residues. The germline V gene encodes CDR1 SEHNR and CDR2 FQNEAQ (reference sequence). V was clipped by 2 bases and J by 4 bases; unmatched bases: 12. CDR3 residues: CASSLLPSGLDSDTQYF. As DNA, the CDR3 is TGTGCCAGCAGCTTACTCCCTAGCGGCTTGGATTCAGATACGCAGTATTTT.

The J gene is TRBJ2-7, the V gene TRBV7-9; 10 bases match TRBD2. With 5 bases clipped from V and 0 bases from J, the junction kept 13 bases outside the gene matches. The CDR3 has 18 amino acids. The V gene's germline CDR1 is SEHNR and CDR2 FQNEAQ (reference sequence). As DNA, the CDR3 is TGTGCCAGCAGCGAACTAGCGGGATTTCGTCCAAGCTCCTACGAGCAGTACTTC. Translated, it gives CASSELAGFRPSSYEQYF.

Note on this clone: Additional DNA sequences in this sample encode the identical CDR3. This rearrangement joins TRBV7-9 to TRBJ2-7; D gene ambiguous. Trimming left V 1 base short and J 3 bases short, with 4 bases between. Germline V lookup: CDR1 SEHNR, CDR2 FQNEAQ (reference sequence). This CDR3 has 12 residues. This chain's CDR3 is CASSLDFYEQYF. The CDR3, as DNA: TGTGCCAGCAGCTTAGACTTCTACGAGCAGTACTTC.

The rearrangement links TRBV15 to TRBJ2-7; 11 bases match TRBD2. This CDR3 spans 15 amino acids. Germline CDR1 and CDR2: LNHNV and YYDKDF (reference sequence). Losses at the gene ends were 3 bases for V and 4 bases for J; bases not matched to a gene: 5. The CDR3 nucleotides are TGTGCCACCAGCAGGGAACTAGCGGGAGAATACGAGCAGTACTTC. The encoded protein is CATSRELAGEYEQYF.

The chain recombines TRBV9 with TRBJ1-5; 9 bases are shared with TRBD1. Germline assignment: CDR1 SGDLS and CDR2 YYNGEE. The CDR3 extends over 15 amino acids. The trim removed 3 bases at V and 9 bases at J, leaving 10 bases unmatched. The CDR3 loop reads CASSGGTGRSWPQHF. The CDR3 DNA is TGTGCCAGCAGCGGGGGGACAGGGAGGAGTTGGCCCCAGCATTTT. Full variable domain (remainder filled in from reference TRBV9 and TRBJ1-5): DSGVTQTPKHLITATGQRVTLRCSPRSGDLSVYWYQQSLDQGLQFLIQYYNGEERAKGNILERFSAQQFPDLHSELNLSSLELGDSALYFCASSGGTGRSWPQHFGDGTRLSIL.

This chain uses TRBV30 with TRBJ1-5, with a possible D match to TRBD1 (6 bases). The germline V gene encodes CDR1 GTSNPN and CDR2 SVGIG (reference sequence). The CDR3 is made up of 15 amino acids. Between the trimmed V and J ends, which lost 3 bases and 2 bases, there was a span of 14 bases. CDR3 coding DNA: TGTGCCTGGAGGGTACGGGGGCGAGGCAATCAGCCCCAGCATTTT. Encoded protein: CAWRVRGRGNQPQHF. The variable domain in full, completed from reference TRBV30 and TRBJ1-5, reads SQTIHQWPATLVQPVGSPLSLECTVEGTSNPNLYWYRQAAGRGLQLLFYSVGIGQISSEVPQNLSASRPQDRQFILSSKKLLLSDSGFYLCAWRVRGRGNQPQHFGDGTRLSIL.